The present TCR beta chain was sequenced within a study of control samples from healthy donors and cancer patients (dated by TCRdb to the early 2020s). Including the terminal cysteine and phenylalanine, the CDR3 comprises 15 residues. Of all the DNA, just the CDR3 is kept, 45 bases in frame from base 1. V lost 5 bases and J lost 7 bases; the stretch between them is 18 bases long. CDR1 and CDR2 (SEHNR, FQNEAQ) derive from the germline V gene (reference sequence). As for this clone: Its binding antigen is unknown. Qualities for individual bases were not recorded, and no much larger clone is one base off.

The protocol used for the library was the immunoSEQ multiplex PCR assay. Here the immuneACCESS table is served through TCRdb, limited to in-frame sequences with V and J called. Missing clones are a known gap in these copies; in checked studies unresolved V genes cover under half, and the rest lacks a known reason. The sample table holds approximately 40,000 clones, of which about four fifths were seen once. In total, the top ten clones hold 20% to 25% of the sample. The TCR was taken from a woman aged 60-70 years with lung cancer. The chain is assembled from TRBV7-9 and TRBJ1-5; matching of 6 bases hints at TRBD1 as the D gene. The source material was PBMCs. At the DNA level, the sequence is TGTGCCAGCAGCCTACAAGGGGGGGAGAGCCAGCCCCAGCATTTT. This is translated as CASSLQGGESQPQHF.